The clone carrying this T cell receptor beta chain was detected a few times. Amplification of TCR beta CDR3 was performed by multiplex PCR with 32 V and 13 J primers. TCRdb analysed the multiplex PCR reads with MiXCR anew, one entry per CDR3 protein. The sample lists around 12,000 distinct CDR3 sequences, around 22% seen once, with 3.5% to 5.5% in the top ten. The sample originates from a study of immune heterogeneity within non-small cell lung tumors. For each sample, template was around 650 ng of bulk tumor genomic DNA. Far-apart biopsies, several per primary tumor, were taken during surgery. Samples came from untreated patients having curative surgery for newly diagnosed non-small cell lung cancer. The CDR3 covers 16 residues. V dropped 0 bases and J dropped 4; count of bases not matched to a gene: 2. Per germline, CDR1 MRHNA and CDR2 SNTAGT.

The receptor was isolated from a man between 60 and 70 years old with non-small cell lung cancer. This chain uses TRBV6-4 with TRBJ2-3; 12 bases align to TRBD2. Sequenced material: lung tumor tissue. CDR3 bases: TGTGCCAGCAGTGACTCTCTAGCGGGAGGGCCAGATACGCAGTATTTT. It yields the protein CASSDSLAGGPDTQYF.